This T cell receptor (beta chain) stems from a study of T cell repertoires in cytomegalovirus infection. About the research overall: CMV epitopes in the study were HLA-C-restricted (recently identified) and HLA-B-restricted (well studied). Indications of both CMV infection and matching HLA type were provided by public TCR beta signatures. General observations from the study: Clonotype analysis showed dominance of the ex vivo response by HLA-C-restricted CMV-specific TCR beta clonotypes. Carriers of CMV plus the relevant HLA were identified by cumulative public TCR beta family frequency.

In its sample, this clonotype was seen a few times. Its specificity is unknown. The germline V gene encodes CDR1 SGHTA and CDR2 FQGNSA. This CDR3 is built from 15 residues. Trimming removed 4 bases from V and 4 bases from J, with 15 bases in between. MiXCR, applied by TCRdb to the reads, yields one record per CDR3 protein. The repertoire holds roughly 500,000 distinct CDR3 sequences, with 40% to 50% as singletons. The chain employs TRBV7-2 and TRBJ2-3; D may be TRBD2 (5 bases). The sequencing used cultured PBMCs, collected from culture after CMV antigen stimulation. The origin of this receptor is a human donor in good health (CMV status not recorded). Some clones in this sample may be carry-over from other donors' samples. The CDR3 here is CASSSYSGSADTQYF. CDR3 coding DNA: TGTGCCAGCAGCTCCTACAGCGGTTCCGCAGATACGCAGTATTTT.